This is a list of T cell receptor beta chains from one sample in a study of blood T cells in healthy people across ages. TCRdb processed the 5' RACE reads anew with MiXCR; each CDR3 protein has one entry. The sample comprises roughly 1,000,000 distinct CDR3 sequences, under 30% of which are singletons, and approximately 0.7% rests with the top ten. The same specimen was also included in a second study, on T cells of mothers and their children.

The sample consisted of blood. These receptors were taken from a girl aged 2 to 10 in good health. CDR3s include the opening cysteine and the closing phenylalanine or tryptophan. D genes are given only for firm matches. Expanded clones are given a class, and other clones once, few, many or no size at all.

j_call	v_call	d_call	clone_size	cdr3_aa	cdr3_nt
TRBJ2-7	TRBV12-3/TRBV12-4	-	-	CASSFSGPTYEQYF	TGTGCCAGCAGTTTTTCCGGGCCCACCTACGAGCAGTACTTC
TRBJ1-1	TRBV20-1	-	few	CSAPGDDKLRAFF	TGCAGTGCCCCGGGTGATGACAAATTGAGAGCTTTCTTT
TRBJ2-1	TRBV15	TRBD2	-	CATSRDLGLANEQFF	TGTGCCACCAGCAGAGATTTGGGACTAGCCAATGAGCAGTTCTTC
TRBJ2-1	TRBV20-1	-	-	CSAVGEANEQFF	TGCAGTGCTGTGGGGGAGGCCAATGAGCAGTTCTTC
TRBJ1-6	TRBV12-3/TRBV12-4	-	-	CASSQLQDSSYNSPLHF	TGTGCCAGCAGTCAACTTCAAGACAGCTCCTATAATTCACCCCTCCACTTT
TRBJ2-4	TRBV29-1	-	few	CSVDAKNIQYF	TGCAGCGTTGACGCCAAAAACATTCAGTACTTC
TRBJ1-4	TRBV13	TRBD1	few	CASSPSGTGEKLFF	TGTGCCAGCAGCCCCTCCGGGACAGGGGAAAAACTGTTTTTT
TRBJ2-5	TRBV6-6	-	-	CASSYVPEERTQYF	TGTGCCAGCAGTTACGTCCCGGAAGAAAGGACCCAGTACTTC
TRBJ1-2	TRBV18	-	few	CASSLGTDHGYTF	TGTGCCAGCTCACTTGGGACTGACCATGGCTACACCTTC
TRBJ1-4	TRBV3-1	-	few	CASSTDPPGTNEKLFF	TGTGCCAGCAGTACCGACCCCCCGGGAACTAATGAAAAACTGTTTTTT
TRBJ2-2	TRBV15	-	-	CATSRDVGQVAGELFF	TGTGCCACCAGCAGAGATGTTGGGCAGGTGGCAGGGGAGCTGTTTTTT
TRBJ2-7	TRBV5-1	-	few	CASSLDSGRGSDEQYF	TGCGCCAGCAGCTTGGACTCAGGGAGGGGGTCGGACGAGCAGTACTTC
TRBJ2-3	TRBV5-1	-	-	CASSLESGTYLSATDTQYF	TGCGCCAGCAGCTTGGAATCCGGGACTTATCTATCGGCCACAGATACGCAGTATTTT
TRBJ1-2	TRBV12-3/TRBV12-4	-	-	CASSDATAYGYTF	TGTGCCAGCAGCGATGCTACAGCCTATGGCTACACCTTC
TRBJ2-2	TRBV7-3	TRBD2	few	CASSSTLAGLLTGELFF	TGTGCCAGCAGCTCGACCTTAGCGGGACTCTTAACCGGGGAGCTGTTTTTT
TRBJ1-2	TRBV3-1	-	few	CASEDRMGGYTF	TGTGCCAGCGAAGACAGAATGGGTGGCTACACCTTC
TRBJ2-2	TRBV3-1	-	-	CASSQGRQTGELFF	TGTGCCAGCAGCCAAGGGCGACAGACCGGGGAGCTGTTTTTT
TRBJ2-1	TRBV16	-	-	CASSQLTGEANEQFF	TGTGCCAGCAGCCAATTAACAGGGGAGGCCAATGAGCAGTTCTTC
TRBJ2-1	TRBV6-1	TRBD1	-	CASSEGAGGLYNEQFF	TGTGCCAGCAGTGAAGGGGCAGGGGGCCTCTACAATGAGCAGTTCTTC